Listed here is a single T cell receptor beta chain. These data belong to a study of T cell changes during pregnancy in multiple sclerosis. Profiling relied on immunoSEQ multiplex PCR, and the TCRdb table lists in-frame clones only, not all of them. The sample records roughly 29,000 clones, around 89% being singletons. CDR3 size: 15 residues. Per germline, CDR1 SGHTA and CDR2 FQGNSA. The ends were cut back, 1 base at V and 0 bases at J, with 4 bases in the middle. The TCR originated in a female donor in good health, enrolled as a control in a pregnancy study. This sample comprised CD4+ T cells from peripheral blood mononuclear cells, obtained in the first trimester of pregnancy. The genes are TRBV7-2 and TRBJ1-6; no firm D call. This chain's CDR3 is CASSLGSSYNSPLHF. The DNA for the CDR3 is TGTGCCAGCAGCTTAGGGAGCTCCTATAATTCACCCCTCCACTTT.